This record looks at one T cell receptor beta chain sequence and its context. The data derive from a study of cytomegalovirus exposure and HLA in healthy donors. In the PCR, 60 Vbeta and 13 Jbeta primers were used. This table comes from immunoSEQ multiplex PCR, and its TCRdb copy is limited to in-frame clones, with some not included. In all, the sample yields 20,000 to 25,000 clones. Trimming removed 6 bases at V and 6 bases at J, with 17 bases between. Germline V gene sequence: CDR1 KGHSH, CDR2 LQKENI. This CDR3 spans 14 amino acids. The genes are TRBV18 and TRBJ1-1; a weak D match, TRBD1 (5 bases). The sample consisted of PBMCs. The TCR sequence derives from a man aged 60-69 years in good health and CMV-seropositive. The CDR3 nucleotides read TGTGCCAGCTCCCTCGGACGGACACGGGCTGAAGCTTTCTTT. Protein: CASSLGRTRAEAFF.